The following is a T cell receptor (beta chain) sequence with its context. Its target antigen remains unknown. The record has no base qualities; no much larger clone is one base away. V and J are truncated by 6 bases and 0 bases respectively, leaving an intervening sequence of 17 bases. Measured from the cysteine to the phenylalanine, the CDR3 is 17 residues long. Kept here is only the CDR3 DNA, which spans 51 bases and is read in frame from base 1. CDR1 and CDR2, per the germline V gene, are MDHEN and SYDVKM. This sample was included in a study of blood T cell repertoires in COVID-19 (dated by TCRdb to about 2020). At the level of the whole study: Samples from collaborators originated in the United States, Italy and Spain and spanned both the acute and convalescent phases of COVID-19. The prospective study material was composed of cDNA or gDNA derived from T cells, B-cell-depleted T cells, or PBMCs. The dataset comprised deeply sampled blood TCRbeta repertoires from subjects exposed to, actively infected with, or recovered from COVID-19. The repertoires were released in a freely available public database meant as a resource for research on the immune response to SARS-CoV-2. Samples came from the ongoing ImmuneRACE study (first 160 participants) plus 1,254 subjects from 6 global collaborators. A de-identified subject ID, COVID-19 status, age in years and sex were almost always included in the sample metadata. Where HLA class I and class II types were available, the types were taken from metadata supplied by the sample provider, not from assay-based typing.

The collaborating institutions used their own protocols to collect whole blood in K2EDTA tubes. Collaborator samples were shipped for TCRbeta analysis as frozen whole blood, isolated PBMCs, or DNA extracted from either sample type. Study-wide conclusions, independent of this receptor: The amount of clinical and demographic metadata varied by source and participant and was provided uncurated.

The immunoSEQ Assay, a bias-controlled multiplex PCR, was used to amplify TCRbeta CDR3 regions from genomic DNA. The published analysis was carried out like this. The number of nucleated cells in each sample was estimated by amplification of reference gene primers within the assay. Sequence reads were collapsed and filtered to measure the absolute abundance of every unique TCRbeta CDR3 rearrangement. For each sample, productive Simpson clonality was calculated by taking the square root of Simpson's diversity index across productive rearrangements. This is the immuneACCESS table as TCRdb keeps it, with only in-frame sequences that have V and J called. A part of the clones is gone; compared with another copy, unresolved V genes explain less than half, and the rest is unexplained. D and trimming were read from the DNA, whereas the V and J calls and clone size are those reported in that table. Counted in this sample were about 150,000 clones; about nine tenths of them appeared once. The ten largest clones capture 2% to 3% of the sample.

This TCR was sampled from a woman in her 70s with acute or convalescent COVID-19. The sequence joins TRBV28 to TRBJ2-2; TRBD1 is possibly the D segment (6 matching bases). Sequencing was performed on peripheral blood. The DNA is as follows: TGTGCCAGCAGCCATCACTCGACAGGAACGAACACCGGGGAGCTGTTTTTT. The translation is CASSHHSTGTNTGELFF.